The 16 T cell receptor beta chains presented below share a single source sample, sequenced in a study of blood T cell repertoires in COVID-19. Sequencing was performed with immunoSEQ multiplex PCR; in TCRdb, only in-frame clones are kept and a portion is missing. The sample includes 100,000 to 150,000 clones, around 89% of them seen just once. Sequencing was carried out using peripheral blood. These receptor sequences come from a man in his 60s with COVID-19, enrolled during active disease.

The chain carries TRBV15 and TRBJ1-5; 9 bases agree with TRBD1. Germline CDR1 reads LNHNV; CDR2 reads YYDKDF (reference sequence). The CDR3 runs to 20 residues. The junction had 14 bases not matched to a gene; V was cut back by 0 bases and J by 2 bases. CDR3 bases: TGTGCCACCAGCAGAGATGGTCGGGGACAGGGACTCGGGGGCAATCAGCCCCAGCATTTT. Encoded protein: CATSRDGRGQGLGGNQPQHF.

The chain links TRBV6-5 to TRBJ1-1; the D gene is possibly TRBD1 (5 bases). V dropped 4 bases and J dropped 4 bases, with 10 bases sitting between them. This CDR3 comprises 13 residues. CDR1 is MNHEY and CDR2 is SVGAGI in the germline V gene. The DNA of the CDR3 is TGTGCCAGCAGTTTCAGCGGGACCACTGAAGCTTTCTTT. Protein: CASSFSGTTEAFF.

V gene TRBV27 combines with J gene TRBJ1-5; the match to TRBD1 covers 8 bases. Losses at the gene ends were 6 bases for V and 2 bases for J; bases not matched to a gene: 6. This CDR3 contains 15 residues. Germline values: CDR1 MNHEY, CDR2 SMNVEV (reference sequence). The CDR3 sequence is CASRVGTGRNQPQHF. The CDR3 nucleotides are TGTGCCAGCAGGGTGGGGACAGGACGCAATCAGCCCCAGCATTTT.

The V and J genes are TRBV18 and TRBJ1-2, with D possibly matching TRBD1 (5 bases). The CDR3 spans 15 residues. The V gene lost 5 bases and the J gene lost 2 bases, with 15 bases spanning the gap. CDR1 and CDR2 (germline): KGHSH, LQKENI. The CDR3 spells CASSKEGWVNYGYTF. The CDR3 nucleotides read TGTGCCAGCTCAAAGGAGGGGTGGGTCAACTATGGCTACACCTTC.

The J gene is TRBJ1-3, the V gene TRBV19; no definite D call. The germline CDR1 and CDR2 sequences are LNHDA and SQIVND (reference sequence). The CDR3 has 17 residues. V was trimmed by 3 bases and J by 7 bases, leaving 22 bases between them. The CDR3 loop reads CASSILYPSRWENTIYF. The CDR3, as DNA: TGTGCCAGTAGTATCTTGTACCCCTCGCGTTGGGAGAACACCATATATTTT.

This chain joins TRBV18 and TRBJ1-1; 7 nucleotides agree with TRBD1. This CDR3 spans 14 amino acids. Per germline, CDR1 KGHSH and CDR2 LQKENI. Trimming cost V 6 bases and J 8 bases; bases outside gene matches: 12. The CDR3 region has the DNA TGTGCCAGCTCGCCTGAACAGGGGCCTTCGGAAGCTTTCTTT. Amino acid sequence: CASSPEQGPSEAFF.

The sample holds one count of this clone. This rearrangement joins TRBV14 to TRBJ2-1, with 11 bases identical to TRBD2. The CDR3 sequence is 16 residues long. The germline V gene encodes CDR1 SGHDN and CDR2 FVKESK. V was clipped by 4 bases and J by 9 bases; unmatched bases: 11. The CDR3 DNA reads TGTGCCAGCAGCCCTTCACTAGCGGGGGCGGCGGGTGAGCAGTTCTTC. The encoded protein is CASSPSLAGAAGEQFF.

DNA for the CDR3: TGTGCCAGCAGCCCGAGACTAATATCCTATGGCTACACCTTC. This encodes CASSPRLISYGYTF. V usage is TRBV9 and J usage is TRBJ1-2; no clear D. Germline lookup yields CDR1 SGDLS and CDR2 YYNGEE. V shed 4 bases and J shed 4 bases, with 14 bases lying between them. CDR3 length: 14 residues.

V usage is TRBV6-2 or TRBV6-3 and J usage is TRBJ1-2; D remains ambiguous. The CDR3 is 11 residues long. Germline loops: CDR1 MNHEY, CDR2 SVGEGT. V was shortened by 4 bases and J by 8 bases, with 8 bases between the two germline ends. The CDR3 sequence: CASSWAWGYTF. CDR3 DNA sequence: TGTGCCAGCAGTTGGGCGTGGGGCTACACCTTC.

The chain carries TRBV11-2 and TRBJ1-1; D gene uncertain. This CDR3 is built from 14 residues. Germline CDR1 and CDR2: SGHAT and FQNNGV. Deletions cut 2 bases from V and 1 base from J, with 8 bases between. This CDR3 is CASSLHRTNTEAFF. CDR3 bases: TGTGCCAGCAGCTTACACAGAACGAACACTGAAGCTTTCTTT.

The chain employs TRBV19 and TRBJ2-3; 8 nucleotides match TRBD1. The CDR3 is 17 residues long. Per germline, CDR1 LNHDA and CDR2 SQIVND (reference sequence). V was pared by 9 bases and J by 2 bases, with 16 bases of the junction left unmatched. The CDR3 region is CASSRASGQEITDTQYF. CDR3 DNA sequence: TGTGCCAGCTCCCGAGCCTCGGGACAGGAGATCACAGATACGCAGTATTTT.

This chain uses TRBV6-4 with TRBJ1-1; D ambiguous. Germline lookup yields CDR1 MRHNA and CDR2 SNTAGT. The CDR3 is 15 amino acids. V was trimmed by 0 bases and J by 5 bases, leaving 13 bases between them. The CDR3 loop reads CASSDSRRGETEAFF. The CDR3 nucleotides read TGTGCCAGCAGTGACTCCCGGCGGGGAGAAACTGAAGCTTTCTTT.

The J gene is TRBJ1-1, the V gene TRBV9; weak D call: TRBD1 (6 bases). The V gene lost 6 bases and the J gene lost 5 bases, with 17 bases spanning the gap. Germline CDR1 and CDR2: SGDLS and YYNGEE. This CDR3 has 14 residues. In DNA, the CDR3 is TGTGCCAGCACCCGAGGGGGGGCCCCAACTGAAGCTTTCTTT. Its protein product is CASTRGGAPTEAFF. The full variable domain, with the rest looked up from reference TRBV9 and TRBJ1-1, is DSGVTQTPKHLITATGQRVTLRCSPRSGDLSVYWYQQSLDQGLQFLIQYYNGEERAKGNILERFSAQQFPDLHSELNLSSLELGDSALYFCASTRGGAPTEAFFGQGTRLTVV.

A remark on this clone: The sample contains more than one DNA sequence encoding this CDR3. The chain links TRBV13 to TRBJ2-2, with D tentatively TRBD2 (6 bases). The V and J ends lost 6 bases and 1 base respectively, with 9 bases between them. Germline CDR1 and CDR2: PRHDT and FYEKMQ (reference sequence). This CDR3 is built from 14 residues. CDR3: CASSLGGNTGELFF. The DNA for the CDR3 is TGTGCCAGCAGTTTGGGAGGGAACACCGGGGAGCTGTTTTTT.

The chain joins TRBV7-2 to TRBJ1-1; no clear D. Germline loops: CDR1 SGHTA, CDR2 FQGNSA. The CDR3 covers 13 residues. The V end was cut by 5 bases, the J end by 2 bases, with 9 bases between. CDR3 sequence: CASSTRGNTEAFF. Written as DNA, the CDR3 is TGTGCCAGCAGCACGAGAGGAAACACTGAAGCTTTCTTT.

The chain has TRBV7-9 and TRBJ2-7; TRBD1 aligns across 7 bases. Trimming took 3 bases from V and 1 from J; bases not matched to a gene: 9. CDR3 length: 16 amino acids. The V gene's germline CDR1 is SEHNR and CDR2 FQNEAQ (reference sequence). The CDR3 spells CASSFFGTAGSYEQYF. In DNA, the CDR3 is TGTGCCAGCAGCTTCTTCGGGACAGCCGGGTCCTACGAGCAGTACTTC. Complete variable domain (other parts from reference TRBV7-9 and TRBJ2-7): DTGVSQNPRHKITKRGQNVTFRCDPISEHNRLYWYRQTLGQGPEFLTYFQNEAQLEKSRLLSDRFSAERPKGSFSTLEIQRTEQGDSAMYLCASSFFGTAGSYEQYFGPGTRLTVT.